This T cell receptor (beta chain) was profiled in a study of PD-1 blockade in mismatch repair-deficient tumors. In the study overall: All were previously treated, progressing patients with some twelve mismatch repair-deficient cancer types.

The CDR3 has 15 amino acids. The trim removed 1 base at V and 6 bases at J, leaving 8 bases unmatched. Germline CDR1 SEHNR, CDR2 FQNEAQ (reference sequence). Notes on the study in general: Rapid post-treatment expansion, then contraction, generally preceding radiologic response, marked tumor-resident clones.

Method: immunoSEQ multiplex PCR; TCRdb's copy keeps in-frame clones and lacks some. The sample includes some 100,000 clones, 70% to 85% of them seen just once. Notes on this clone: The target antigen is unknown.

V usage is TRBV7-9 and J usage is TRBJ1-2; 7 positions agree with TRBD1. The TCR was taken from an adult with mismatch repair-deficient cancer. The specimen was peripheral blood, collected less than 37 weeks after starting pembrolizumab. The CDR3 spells CASSLETGKTDGYTF. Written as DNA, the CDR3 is TGTGCCAGCAGCTTAGAGACAGGGAAAACGGATGGCTACACCTTC. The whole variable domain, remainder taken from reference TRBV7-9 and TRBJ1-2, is DTGVSQNPRHKITKRGQNVTFRCDPISEHNRLYWYRQTLGQGPEFLTYFQNEAQLEKSRLLSDRFSAERPKGSFSTLEIQRTEQGDSAMYLCASSLETGKTDGYTFGSGTRLTVV.